This T cell receptor beta chain stems from a study of cytomegalovirus exposure and HLA in healthy donors. This CDR3 is 14 amino acids long. Germline values: CDR1 SEHNR, CDR2 FQNEAQ (reference sequence). V was cut by 1 base and J by 5 bases, with 12 bases left in between. Amplification used 60 Vbeta primers and 13 Jbeta primers. The method was immunoSEQ multiplex PCR; TCRdb's version includes in-frame clones alone and lacks a portion of them. The sample yields 200,000 to 250,000 clones, 82% seen once. Sequencing used PBMCs. The sequence was collected from a middle-aged woman in good health and CMV-seropositive. The V call is TRBV7-9, the J call TRBJ2-7; no clear D. The CDR3 DNA reads TGTGCCAGCAGCTTAGGGGCCAGTCAGGACGAGCAGTACTTC. Its translation: CASSLGASQDEQYF.